This T cell receptor (beta chain) derives from a study of blood T cell repertoires in COVID-19. The overall study: Sites in the United States, Italy and Spain provided acute and convalescent COVID-19 samples.

Authors' data handling: From reference gene primer amplification, estimates of nucleated cell counts were derived. Profiling relied on immunoSEQ multiplex PCR, and the TCRdb table lists in-frame clones only, not all of them. The V and J calls and the clone size are those of that table, but D and trimming were determined from the DNA. The sample records roughly 65,000 clones, around three quarters being singletons. Trimming took off 6 bases at V and 5 bases at J, with 19 bases between the two ends. The CDR3 has 16 amino acids. Germline V gene data show CDR1 as MGHDK and CDR2 as SYGVNS. V and J are TRBV25-1 and TRBJ2-2, with D perhaps TRBD1 (6 bases). The sequenced sample consisted of peripheral blood. The TCR comes from a human donor in a cohort sampled during active COVID-19. CDR3 bases: TGTGCCAGCAGGCCGTCTGGTCAGGGGAATACCGGGGAGCTGTTTTTT. Translated, it gives CASRPSGQGNTGELFF. The variable domain in full, completed from reference TRBV25-1 and TRBJ2-2, reads EADIYQTPRYLVIGTGKKITLECSQTMGHDKMYWYQQDPGMELHLIHYSYGVNSTEKGDLSSESTVSRIRTEHFPLTLESARPSHTSQYLCASRPSGQGNTGELFFGEGSRLTVL.